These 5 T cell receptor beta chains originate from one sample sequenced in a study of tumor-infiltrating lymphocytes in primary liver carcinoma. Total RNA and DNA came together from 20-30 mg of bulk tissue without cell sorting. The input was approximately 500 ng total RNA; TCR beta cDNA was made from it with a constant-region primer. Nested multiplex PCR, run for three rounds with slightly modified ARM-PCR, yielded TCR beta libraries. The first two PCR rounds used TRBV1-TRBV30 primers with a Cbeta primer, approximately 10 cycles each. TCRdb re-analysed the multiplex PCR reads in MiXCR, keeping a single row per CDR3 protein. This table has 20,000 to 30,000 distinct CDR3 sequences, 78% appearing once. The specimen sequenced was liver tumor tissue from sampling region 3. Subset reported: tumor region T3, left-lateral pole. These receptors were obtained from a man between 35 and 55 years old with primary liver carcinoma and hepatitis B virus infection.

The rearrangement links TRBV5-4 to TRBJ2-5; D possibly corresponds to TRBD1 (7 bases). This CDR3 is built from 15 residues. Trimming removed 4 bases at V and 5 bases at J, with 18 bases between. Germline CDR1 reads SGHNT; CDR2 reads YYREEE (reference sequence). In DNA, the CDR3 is TGTGCCAGCAGCCTTAGACAGGGAGGTAGGGAGACCCAGTACTTC. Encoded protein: CASSLRQGGRETQYF.

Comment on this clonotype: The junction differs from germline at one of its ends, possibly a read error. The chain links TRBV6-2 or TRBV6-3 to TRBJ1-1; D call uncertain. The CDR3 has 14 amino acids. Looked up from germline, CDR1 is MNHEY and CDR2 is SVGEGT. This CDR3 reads CASRYTELNTEVFF. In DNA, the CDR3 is TGTGCCAGCCGTTACACAGAGCTGAACACTGAAGTTTTCTTT.

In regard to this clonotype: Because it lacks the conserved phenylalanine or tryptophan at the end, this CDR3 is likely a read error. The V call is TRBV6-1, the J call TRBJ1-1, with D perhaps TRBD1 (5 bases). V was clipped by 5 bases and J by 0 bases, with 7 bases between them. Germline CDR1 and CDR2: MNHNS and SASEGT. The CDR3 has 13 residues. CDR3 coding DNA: TGTGCCAGCAGTAGGGGTATGAACACTGAAGCTTTCCTT. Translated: CASSRGMNTEAFL.

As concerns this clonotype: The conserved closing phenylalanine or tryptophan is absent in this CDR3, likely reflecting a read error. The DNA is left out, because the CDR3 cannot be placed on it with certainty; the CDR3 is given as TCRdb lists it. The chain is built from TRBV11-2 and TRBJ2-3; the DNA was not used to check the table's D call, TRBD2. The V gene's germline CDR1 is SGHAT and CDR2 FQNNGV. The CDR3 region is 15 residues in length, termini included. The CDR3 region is CSSSTGTSGTDTQHI.

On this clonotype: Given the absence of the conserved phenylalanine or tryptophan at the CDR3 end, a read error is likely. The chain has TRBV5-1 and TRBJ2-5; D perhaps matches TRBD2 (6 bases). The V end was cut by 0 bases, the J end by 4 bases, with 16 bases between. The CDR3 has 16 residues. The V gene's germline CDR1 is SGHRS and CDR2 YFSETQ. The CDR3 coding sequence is TGCGCCAGCAGCTTGGCCGGACGGGGGATCCGAGAGACCCAGTACCTC. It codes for CASSLAGRGIRETQYL.